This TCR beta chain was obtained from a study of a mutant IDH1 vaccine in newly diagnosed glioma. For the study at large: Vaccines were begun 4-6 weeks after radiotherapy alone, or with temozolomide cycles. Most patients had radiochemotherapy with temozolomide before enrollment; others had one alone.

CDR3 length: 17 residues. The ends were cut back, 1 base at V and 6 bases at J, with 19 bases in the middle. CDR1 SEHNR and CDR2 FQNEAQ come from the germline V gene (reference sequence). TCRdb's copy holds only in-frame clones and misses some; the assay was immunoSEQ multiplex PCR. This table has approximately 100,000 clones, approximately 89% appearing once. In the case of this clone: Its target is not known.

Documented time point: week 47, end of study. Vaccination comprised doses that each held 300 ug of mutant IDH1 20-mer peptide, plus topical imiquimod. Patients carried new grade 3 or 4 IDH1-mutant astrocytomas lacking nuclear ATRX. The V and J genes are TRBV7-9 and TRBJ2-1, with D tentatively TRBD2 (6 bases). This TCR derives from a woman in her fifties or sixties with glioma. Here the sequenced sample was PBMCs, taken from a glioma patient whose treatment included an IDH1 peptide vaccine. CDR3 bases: TGTGCCAGCAGCTTAGTGGGATCTAGCGTGGTTATCAATGAGCAGTTCTTC. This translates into CASSLVGSSVVINEQFF.